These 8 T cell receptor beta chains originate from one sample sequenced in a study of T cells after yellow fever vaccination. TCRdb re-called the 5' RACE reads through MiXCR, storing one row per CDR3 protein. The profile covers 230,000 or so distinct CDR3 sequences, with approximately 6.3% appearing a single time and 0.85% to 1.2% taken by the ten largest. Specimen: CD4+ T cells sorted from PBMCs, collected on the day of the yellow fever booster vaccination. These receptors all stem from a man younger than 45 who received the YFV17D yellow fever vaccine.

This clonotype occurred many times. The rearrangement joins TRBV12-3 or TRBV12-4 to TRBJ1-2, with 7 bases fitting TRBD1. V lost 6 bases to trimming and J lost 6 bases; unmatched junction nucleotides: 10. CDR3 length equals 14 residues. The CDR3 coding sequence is TGTGCCAGCAGGTCGGACAGGCGAATTCATGGCTACACCTTC. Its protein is CASRSDRRIHGYTF.

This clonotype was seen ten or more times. The CDR3 DNA sequence: TGCGCCAGCAGACAGGGTTCGGGTGATGAAAAACTGTTTTTT. Protein: CASRQGSGDEKLFF. The V and J genes are TRBV5-1 and TRBJ1-4; D possibly corresponds to TRBD1 (6 bases). V was pared by 5 bases and J by 6 bases, with 14 bases between. Germline lookup yields CDR1 SGHRS and CDR2 YFSETQ. There are 14 residues in the CDR3.

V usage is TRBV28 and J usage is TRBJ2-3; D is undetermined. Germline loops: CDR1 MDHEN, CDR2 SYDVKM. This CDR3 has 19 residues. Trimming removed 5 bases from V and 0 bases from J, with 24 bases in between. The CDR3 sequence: CASSPSSVLVVSSTDTQYF. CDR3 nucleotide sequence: TGTGCCAGCAGTCCCTCTTCCGTTCTTGTCGTCTCTAGCACAGATACGCAGTATTTT.

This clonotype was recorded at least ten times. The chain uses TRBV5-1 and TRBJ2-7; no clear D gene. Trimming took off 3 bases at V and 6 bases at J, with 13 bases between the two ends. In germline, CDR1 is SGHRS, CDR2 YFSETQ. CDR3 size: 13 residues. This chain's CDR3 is CASSSDLISEQYF. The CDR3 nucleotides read TGCGCCAGCAGCTCCGACTTAATCTCCGAGCAGTACTTC. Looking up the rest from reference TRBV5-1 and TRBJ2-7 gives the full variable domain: KAGVTQTPRYLIKTRGQQVTLSCSPISGHRSVSWYQQTPGQGLQFLFEYFSETQRNKGNFPGRFSGRQFSNSRSEMNVSTLELGDSALYLCASSSDLISEQYFGPGTRLTVT.

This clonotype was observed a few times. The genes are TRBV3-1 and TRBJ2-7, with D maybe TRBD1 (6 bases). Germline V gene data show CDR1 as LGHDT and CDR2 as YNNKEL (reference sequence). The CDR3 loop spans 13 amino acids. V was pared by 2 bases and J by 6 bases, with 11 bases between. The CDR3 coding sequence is TGTGCCAGCAGCCAAATCACAGGGAGCGAGCAGTACTTC. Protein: CASSQITGSEQYF.

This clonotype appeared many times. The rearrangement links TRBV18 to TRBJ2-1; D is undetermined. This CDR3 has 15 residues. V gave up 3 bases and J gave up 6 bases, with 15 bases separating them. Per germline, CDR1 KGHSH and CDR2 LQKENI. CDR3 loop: CASSPGQWPGNEQFF. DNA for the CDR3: TGTGCCAGCTCACCCGGGCAGTGGCCCGGCAATGAGCAGTTCTTC.

Here the CDR3 DNA reads TGCGCCAGCAGCCAAGGACTCGACTGGGCACCCCTCCACTTT. Translating it yields CASSQGLDWAPLHF. This chain uses TRBV4-1 with TRBJ1-6; D is unclear. This CDR3 region has 14 residues. Trimming took off 1 base at V and 11 bases at J, with 12 bases between the two ends. CDR1 is MGHRA and CDR2 is YSYEKL in the germline V gene.

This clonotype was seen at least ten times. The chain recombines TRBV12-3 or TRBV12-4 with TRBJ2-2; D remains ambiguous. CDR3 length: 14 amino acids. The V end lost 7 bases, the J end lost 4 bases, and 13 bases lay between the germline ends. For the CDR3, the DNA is TGTGCCAGCACCAAAACTCAGGTCACCGGGGAGCTGTTTTTT. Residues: CASTKTQVTGELFF.